One and the same sample provided the 20 T cell receptor beta chains below, sequenced in a study of OX40 agonist ivuxolimab in advanced cancers. The repertoire was sequenced with immunoSEQ multiplex PCR; TCRdb's copy has only in-frame clones and lacks some. The repertoire holds roughly 34,000 clones, with over 85% as singletons. The sequencing used CD4+ or CD8+ T cells sorted from blood, collected in a trial of the OX40 agonist ivuxolimab. These receptors were taken from an adult with an advanced solid tumor such as melanoma, head and neck, liver or kidney cancer.

J is TRBJ1-3 and V is TRBV19; TRBD1 might be the D (5 bases). The V gene lost 5 bases and the J gene lost 0 bases, with 8 bases spanning the gap. The CDR3 length is 14 residues. Germline V gene data show CDR1 as LNHDA and CDR2 as SQIVND (reference sequence). This chain's CDR3 is CASSRQSSGNTIYF. The CDR3 DNA is TGTGCCAGTAGTCGACAGTCCTCTGGAAACACCATATATTTT. The entire variable domain, with the rest obtained from reference TRBV19 and TRBJ1-3, is as follows: DGGITQSPKYLFRKEGQNVTLSCEQNLNHDAMYWYRQDPGQGLRLIYYSQIVNDFQKGDIAEGYSVSREKKESFPLTVTSAQKNPTAFYLCASSRQSSGNTIYFGEGSWLTVV.

This chain links TRBV6-1 with TRBJ1-6; D unclear. The ends were cut back, 6 bases at V and 0 bases at J, with 6 bases in the middle. CDR1 is MNHNS, CDR2 SASEGT, per germline. The CDR3 has 14 amino acids. The CDR3: CASRGSSYNSPLHF. The CDR3 bases are TGTGCCAGCAGGGGGAGCTCCTATAATTCACCCCTCCACTTT.

The chain carries TRBV5-1 and TRBJ2-2; D not certain. Germline V CDR1 and CDR2: SGHRS, YFSETQ. Trimming stripped 0 bases from V and 2 bases from J, with 8 bases between. This CDR3 has 15 amino acids. CDR3 bases: TGCGCCAGCAGCTTGGGGTTCATTAACACCGGGGAGCTGTTTTTT. This translates into CASSLGFINTGELFF.

The DNA for the CDR3 is TGTGCCAGCTCACCTGTCACAGGGAGCACAGATACGCAGTATTTT. It translates to CASSPVTGSTDTQYF. V and J are TRBV18 and TRBJ2-3, with D possibly TRBD1 on 6 matching bases. V was trimmed by 3 bases and J by 0 bases, leaving 10 bases between them. Germline V gene lookup returns CDR1 KGHSH and CDR2 LQKENI. This CDR3 spans 15 amino acids.

This chain joins TRBV14 and TRBJ1-6, with D maybe TRBD1 (5 bases). The V end was cut by 3 bases, the J end by 10 bases, with 10 bases between. Looked up from germline, CDR1 is SGHDN and CDR2 is FVKESK. The CDR3 has 13 amino acids. The CDR3 nucleotides read TGTGCCAGCAGCCAGACGGGGCAATCACCCCTCCACTTT. Its protein product is CASSQTGQSPLHF. Full variable domain (missing parts from reference TRBV14 and TRBJ1-6): EAGVTQFPSHSVIEKGQTVTLRCDPISGHDNLYWYRRVMGKEIKFLLHFVKESKQDESGMPNNRFLAERTGGTYSTLKVQPAELEDSGVYFCASSQTGQSPLHFGNGTRLTVT.

The CDR3, as DNA: TGTGCCAGCAGGGAAGTGGGGGCAAAAAACACCGGGGAGCTGTTTTTT. It specifies CASREVGAKNTGELFF. V is TRBV5-6 and J is TRBJ2-2, with D perhaps matching TRBD1 (6 bases). Germline-derived CDR1 and CDR2 are SGHDT and YYEEEE. This CDR3 is built from 16 residues. Trimming removed 5 bases at V and 2 bases at J, with 16 bases between. Together with reference TRBV5-6 and TRBJ2-2, the CDR3 gives the full variable domain: DAGVTQSPTHLIKTRGQQVTLRCSPKSGHDTVSWYQQALGQGPQFIFQYYEEEERQRGNFPDRFSGHQFPNYSSELNVNALLLGDSALYLCASREVGAKNTGELFFGEGSRLTVL.

The J gene is TRBJ1-2, the V gene TRBV7-3; unclear D gene. Germline V lookup: CDR1 SGHTA, CDR2 FQGTGA. The CDR3 covers 13 residues. Trimming removed 5 bases from V and 2 bases from J, with 9 bases in between. CDR3 DNA: TGTGCCAGCAGCCCCGGTTCCAACTATGGCTACACCTTC. Translating it yields CASSPGSNYGYTF.

The chain recombines TRBV7-2 with TRBJ2-7, with 9 bases fitting TRBD2. The CDR3 has 16 residues. The J segment lost 3 bases and the V segment lost 4 bases, leaving 10 bases of the junction unmatched. Germline V gene sequence: CDR1 SGHTA, CDR2 FQGNSA. CDR3 amino acids: CASSSAAGGDFYEQYF. The CDR3 nucleotides are TGTGCCAGCAGCTCCGCGGCGGGGGGGGACTTCTACGAGCAGTACTTC.

This clone appeared once. The rearrangement uses TRBV6-1 and TRBJ1-6; tentatively, D is TRBD1 (6 bases). The germline gives CDR1 MNHNS, CDR2 SASEGT. The CDR3 is 15 amino acids. Trimming took 6 bases from V and 7 from J, leaving 16 bases between them. The DNA of the CDR3 is TGTGCCAGCAGCCGTGAGGACAGTTGGAATTCACCCCTCCACTTT. This codes for CASSREDSWNSPLHF.

The genes are TRBV9 and TRBJ1-2; TRBD1 is a possible D gene (5 bases). Trimming removed 0 bases at V and 7 bases at J, with 7 bases between. Germline loops: CDR1 SGDLS, CDR2 YYNGEE. CDR3 length: 12 amino acids. The CDR3 nucleotides are TGTGCCAGCAGCGTAGCGGGGGGTGGCTACACCTTC. It yields the protein CASSVAGGGYTF.

The chain is built from TRBV11-2 and TRBJ2-5; TRBD2 agrees at 7 bases. CDR1 and CDR2 from the germline V gene are SGHAT and FQNNGV. With V trimmed by 1 base and J by 4 bases, 15 bases remained unmatched. CDR3 length equals 18 residues. This chain's CDR3 is CASSLGVVRGRAGETQYF. The DNA for the CDR3 is TGTGCCAGCAGCTTAGGAGTGGTACGGGGGAGGGCCGGAGAGACCCAGTACTTC.

V usage is TRBV11-3 and J usage is TRBJ2-7; D is ambiguous. The V end lost 2 bases, the J end lost 6 bases, and 14 bases lay between the germline ends. Germline V CDR1 and CDR2: SGHNT, YENEEA. The CDR3 contains 14 residues. CDR3 amino acids: CASSLHGNIPEQYF. Here the CDR3 DNA reads TGTGCCAGCAGCTTACATGGGAACATCCCCGAGCAGTACTTC. Combining the CDR3 with reference TRBV11-3 and TRBJ2-7 gives the whole variable domain EAGVVQSPRYKIIEKKQPVAFWCNPISGHNTLYWYLQNLGQGPELLIRYENEEAVDDSQLPKDRFSAERLKGVDSTLKIQPAELGDSAVYLCASSLHGNIPEQYFGPGTRLTVT.

V and J are TRBV19 and TRBJ2-7; 7 bases match TRBD1. Germline CDR1 and CDR2: LNHDA and SQIVND (reference sequence). V lost 4 bases to trimming and J lost 2 bases; unmatched junction nucleotides: 5. The CDR3 spans 14 residues. The CDR3 coding sequence is TGTGCCAGTAGTACTGACAGGGCCACCTACGAGCAGTACTTC. This encodes CASSTDRATYEQYF. Drawing the rest from reference TRBV19 and TRBJ2-7, the complete variable domain is DGGITQSPKYLFRKEGQNVTLSCEQNLNHDAMYWYRQDPGQGLRLIYYSQIVNDFQKGDIAEGYSVSREKKESFPLTVTSAQKNPTAFYLCASSTDRATYEQYFGPGTRLTVT.

The V gene is TRBV18, the J gene TRBJ2-2; weak D call: TRBD1 (6 bases). Germline assignment: CDR1 KGHSH and CDR2 LQKENI. This CDR3 contains 14 residues. Trimming pared 5 bases from V and 5 bases from J, leaving 12 bases between. The CDR3, as DNA: TGTGCCAGCTCAGGGACATATATGACCGGGGAGCTGTTTTTT. Amino acid sequence: CASSGTYMTGELFF.

The chain links TRBV15 to TRBJ2-7; D is unclear. V lost 10 bases and J lost 2, with 15 bases in between. The CDR3 sequence is 13 residues long. Germline V gene sequence: CDR1 LNHNV, CDR2 YYDKDF (reference sequence). DNA of the CDR3: TGTGCCAACCGGCCTAGGGTCCCCTACGAGCAGTACTTC. Encoded protein: CANRPRVPYEQYF.

The rearrangement joins TRBV2 to TRBJ2-1; 12 bases are shared with TRBD2. Germline V gene lookup returns CDR1 SNHLY and CDR2 FYNNEI. V lost 7 bases to trimming and J lost 7 bases; unmatched junction nucleotides: 11. The CDR3 extends over 16 amino acids. The CDR3 DNA reads as TGTGCCAGCAATGGACTAGCGGGACGGGGGCCGAATGAGCAGTTCTTC. Its translation: CASNGLAGRGPNEQFF.

This chain uses TRBV19 with TRBJ1-5; 7 bases line up with TRBD1. V trimming: 7 bases; J trimming: 2 bases; junction bases outside the gene matches: 8. Germline CDR1 and CDR2: LNHDA and SQIVND (reference sequence). This CDR3 is 15 amino acids long. The chain's CDR3 is CASNPNRGRNQPQHF. The CDR3 nucleotides read TGTGCCAGTAACCCTAACAGGGGTCGCAATCAGCCCCAGCATTTT. The full variable domain, in which reference TRBV19 and TRBJ1-5 provide the parts outside the CDR3, is DGGITQSPKYLFRKEGQNVTLSCEQNLNHDAMYWYRQDPGQGLRLIYYSQIVNDFQKGDIAEGYSVSREKKESFPLTVTSAQKNPTAFYLCASNPNRGRNQPQHFGDGTRLSIL.

CDR3 protein: CAWNIGYEQYF. The CDR3 DNA follows: TGTGCCTGGAATATCGGCTACGAGCAGTACTTC. The genes are TRBV30 and TRBJ2-7, with D unresolved. The V gene's germline CDR1 is GTSNPN and CDR2 SVGIG (reference sequence). With 4 bases removed from V and 3 bases from J, the gap between germline ends came to 7 bases. The CDR3 consists of 11 residues.

CDR3 amino acids: CASSVAGGQETQYF. Here the CDR3 DNA reads TGTGCCAGCAGCGTAGCGGGGGGGCAAGAGACCCAGTACTTC. The chain carries TRBV9 and TRBJ2-5; 8 bases map to TRBD2. V lost 0 bases and J lost 2; bases outside the gene matches: 0. CDR1 is SGDLS, CDR2 YYNGEE, per germline. This CDR3 has 14 amino acids.

This chain joins TRBV5-4 and TRBJ2-7; TRBD2 is a possible D gene (5 bases). The CDR3 is 11 residues long. Trimming removed 2 bases at V and 7 bases at J, with 7 bases between. Germline V gives CDR1 SGHNT, CDR2 YYREEE (reference sequence). CDR3 loop: CASSFGVEQYF. Here the CDR3 DNA reads TGTGCCAGCAGCTTCGGGGTGGAGCAGTACTTC.